This T cell receptor (beta chain) comes out of a study of T cells in localized non-small cell lung cancer. Study outcomes and limitations: Density of T cells in blood, when higher, went with longer overall survival. Across samples, adjacent lung featured a median roughly 62 of the top 100 tumor clones. Because researchers sequenced only one region of the tumor, heterogeneity is still possible. T cell clonality was highest in uninvolved adjacent lung, above tumor.

With 4 bases removed from V and 5 bases from J, the gap between germline ends came to 11 bases. CDR1 is SGHTA and CDR2 is FQGNSA in the germline V gene. The CDR3 covers 13 residues. Repertoires were generated with immunoSEQ multiplex PCR, while TCRdb's copy carries only in-frame clones and drops some. This table holds roughly 35,000 clones, 92% found once. On this clone: Its antigen is undetermined.

This material consisted of peripheral blood, taken before any cancer treatment. The chain combines TRBV7-2 with TRBJ2-5; D is ambiguous. The TCR was taken from a female donor at least 60 years old with stage I lung adenocarcinoma. The chain's CDR3 is CASSSPPSETQYF. For the CDR3, the DNA is TGTGCCAGCAGCTCACCCCCCTCGGAGACCCAGTACTTC. Drawing the rest from reference TRBV7-2 and TRBJ2-5, the complete variable domain is GAGVSQSPSNKVTEKGKDVELRCDPISGHTALYWYRQSLGQGLEFLIYFQGNSAPDKSGLPSDRFSAERTGGSVSTLTIQRTQQEDSAVYLCASSSPPSETQYFGPGTRLLVL.